The 2 T cell receptor beta chains in this list originate from one sample, sequenced in a study of CD8+CD57+ T cells in acquired aplastic anemia. CDR3 and TCR beta VDJ profiling relied on genomic DNA as the template. TCRdb fed the reads into MiXCR, producing one record per CDR3 protein. Among 150,000 to 200,000 distinct CDR3 sequences listed, 50% to 75% were seen once. Material for sequencing was sorted CD4+, CD8+, or CD8+CD57+ T cells (not recorded which) from PBMCs. Source of these receptors: a human donor with severe aplastic anemia or a healthy control (not recorded which).

The chain has TRBV15 and TRBJ2-3; maybe TRBD2 (6 bases). The CDR3 covers 15 residues. Deletions cut 1 base from V and 0 bases from J, with 8 bases between. The germline CDR1 and CDR2 sequences are LNHNV and YYDKDF (reference sequence). The CDR3 DNA is TGTGCCACCAGCAGAGGGGAGGCTAGCACAGATACGCAGTATTTT. Translated, it gives CATSRGEASTDTQYF.

J is TRBJ2-7 and V is TRBV5-4; D may be TRBD1 (6 bases). The V end was cut by 4 bases, the J end by 2 bases, with 13 bases between. Germline lookup yields CDR1 SGHNT and CDR2 YYREEE (reference sequence). This CDR3 is built from 14 residues. Here the CDR3 DNA reads TGTGCCAGCAGCAGATCCGGGACACCCTACGAGCAGTACTTC. It specifies CASSRSGTPYEQYF.